This T cell receptor (beta chain) was captured in a study of T-cell reconstitution after alpha-beta-depleted transplantation in children (dated by TCRdb to the mid-2010s). Background on the whole study: Using TCR repertoire profiling, the study quantitatively followed how T-cell immune reconstitution unfolded in children after TCRalphabeta/CD19-depleted allogeneic hematopoietic cell transplantation.

Broad study findings and their caveats: The high TCRbeta diversity at day 60 in some patients was ascribed to recipient T cells and intrathymic progenitors that had survived conditioning. Over subsequent months, a decline in hyperexpanded clone frequencies was noted, and after one year, T-cell counts and TCRbeta diversity were mostly ascribed to newly produced T cells. The apparently early recovery of alphabetaT-cell counts about two months after transplant reportedly depended on only several hundred rapidly expanded clones that came from non-depleted graft cells.

Cut back by 7 bases and 5 bases, the V and J ends lie 15 bases apart. There are 13 amino acids in the CDR3, from cysteine to phenylalanine inclusive. Just CDR3 DNA is preserved here, 39 bases in frame from base 1. Sequences MNHNS (CDR1) and SASEGT (CDR2) are obtained from the germline V gene. The protocol used for the library was PCR. Sequencing instrument: Illumina HiSeq 2500. To normalize quantification of the TCRbeta repertoire, the TCR libraries were built with molecular barcoding that relied on unique molecular identifiers. TCRdb itself trimmed the public reads at Q25 with fastp, ran MiXCR and retained productive beta chains. Rows matching on CDR3 protein sequence are summarized as one entry with the most common DNA and genes. Recorded for this sample are approximately 1,000,000 distinct CDR3 sequences; roughly 31% of them occurred a single time. The ten largest clones represent roughly 27% of the sample.

About this clonotype: Its recognized antigen is unknown. No qualities accompany the bases; no much larger clone lies one base away.

Taken with the paper, the label for treatment or condition translates to: allogeneic hematopoietic cell transplantation with graft depleted of TCRalphabeta T cells and CD19 B cells. Transplant recipients were children who received TCRalphabeta/CD19-depleted allogeneic hematopoietic cell grafts. The starting material was PBMCs, mostly from graft donor cells, obtained 360 days after TCRalphabeta/CD19-depleted stem cell transplant. The TCR sequence derives from a boy in the first two years of life who had a stem cell transplant for SCID, so the T cells may come from the graft donor. The rearrangement combines TRBV6-1 with TRBJ2-7; matching of 5 bases hints at TRBD1 as the D gene. CDR3 reads: CASIDSFGHEQYF. The base sequence is TGTGCCAGCATCGACAGTTTCGGCCACGAGCAGTACTTC.